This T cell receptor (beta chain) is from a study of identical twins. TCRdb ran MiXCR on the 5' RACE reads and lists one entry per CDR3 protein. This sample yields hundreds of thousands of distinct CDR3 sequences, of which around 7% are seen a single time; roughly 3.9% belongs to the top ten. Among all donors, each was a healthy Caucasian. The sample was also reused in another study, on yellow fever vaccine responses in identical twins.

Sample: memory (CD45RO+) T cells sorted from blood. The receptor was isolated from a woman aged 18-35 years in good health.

The CDR3 nucleotides read TGTGCCAGCAGCTTGATCTCCAGGGAGGAGACCCAGTACTTC. Protein: CASSLISREETQYF. The chain employs TRBV5-5 and TRBJ2-5; either TRBD1 or TRBD2 may fit D (5 bases each). Germline loops: CDR1 SGHKS, CDR2 YYEKEE (reference sequence). V lost 1 base, J lost 5 bases, and 12 bases lay in between. The CDR3 consists of 14 residues. The variable domain in full, completed from reference TRBV5-5 and TRBJ2-5, reads DAGVTQSPTHLIKTRGQQVTLRCSPISGHKSVSWYQQVLGQGPQFIFQYYEKEERGRGNFPDRFSARQFPNYSSELNVNALLLGDSALYLCASSLISREETQYFGPGTRLLVL.